This T cell receptor beta chain was retrieved from a study of blood T cell repertoires in COVID-19. For the study at large: Samples of COVID-19 (acute and convalescent) were obtained from the United States, Italy and Spain. PBMCs, B-cell-depleted T cells, or T cells provided the cDNA or gDNA that made up the material.

TCRdb's copy holds only in-frame clones and misses some; the assay was immunoSEQ multiplex PCR. The table lists approximately 220,000 clones, more than 80% of them singletons. The CDR3 covers 11 residues. Per the germline V gene, CDR1 is SGHNT and CDR2 is YYREEE (reference sequence). This receptor was identified in a woman between 18 and 29 years old in a cohort exposed to, infected with or recovered from COVID-19 (not recorded which). Sequenced: PBMCs or T cells enriched from blood (not recorded which). The V and J genes are TRBV5-4 and TRBJ2-5, with TRBD2 matching over 7 bases. Here the CDR3 reads CAAGDQETQYF. The CDR3 coding sequence is TGTGCTGCGGGGGACCAAGAGACCCAGTACTTC.